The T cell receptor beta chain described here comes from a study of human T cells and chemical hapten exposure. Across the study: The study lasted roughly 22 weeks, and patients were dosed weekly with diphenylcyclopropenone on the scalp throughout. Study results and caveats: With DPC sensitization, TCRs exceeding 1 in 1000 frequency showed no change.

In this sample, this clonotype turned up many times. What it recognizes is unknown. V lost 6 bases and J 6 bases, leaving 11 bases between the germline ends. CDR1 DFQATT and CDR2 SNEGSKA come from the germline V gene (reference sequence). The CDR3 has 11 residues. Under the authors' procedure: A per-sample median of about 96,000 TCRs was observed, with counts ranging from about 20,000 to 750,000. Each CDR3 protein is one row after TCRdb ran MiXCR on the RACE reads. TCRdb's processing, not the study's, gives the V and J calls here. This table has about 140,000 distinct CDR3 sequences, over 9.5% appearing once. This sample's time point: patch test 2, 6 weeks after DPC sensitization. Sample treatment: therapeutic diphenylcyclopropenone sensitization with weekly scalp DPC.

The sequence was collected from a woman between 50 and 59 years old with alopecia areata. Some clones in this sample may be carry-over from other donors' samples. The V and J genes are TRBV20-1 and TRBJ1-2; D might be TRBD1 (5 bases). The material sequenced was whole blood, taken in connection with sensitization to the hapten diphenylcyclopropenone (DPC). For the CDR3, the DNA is TGCAGTGCCCATGGGGACCATGGCTACACCTTC. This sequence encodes CSAHGDHGYTF.